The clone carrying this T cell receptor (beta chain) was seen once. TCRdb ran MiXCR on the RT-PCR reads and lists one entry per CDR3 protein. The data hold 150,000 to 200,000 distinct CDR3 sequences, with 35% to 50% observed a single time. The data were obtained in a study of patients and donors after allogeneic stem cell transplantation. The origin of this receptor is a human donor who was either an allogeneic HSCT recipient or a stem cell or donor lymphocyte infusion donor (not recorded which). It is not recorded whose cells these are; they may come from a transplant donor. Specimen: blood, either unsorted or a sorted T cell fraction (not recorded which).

CDR3 sequence (DNA): TGTGCCAGCAGCTCCGCCAGGGTCGGGGATACTGAAGCTTTCTTT. This translates into CASSSARVGDTEAFF. The V and J genes are TRBV7-9 and TRBJ1-1; maybe TRBD1 (5 bases). Germline CDR1 and CDR2: SEHNR and FQNEAQ (reference sequence). This CDR3 region has 15 residues. V lost 4 bases and J 5 bases, leaving 17 bases between the germline ends. The full variable domain, rest sourced from reference TRBV7-9 and TRBJ1-1, is DTGVSQNPRHKITKRGQNVTFRCDPISEHNRLYWYRQTLGQGPEFLTYFQNEAQLEKSRLLSDRFSAERPKGSFSTLEIQRTEQGDSAMYLCASSSARVGDTEAFFGQGTRLTVV.